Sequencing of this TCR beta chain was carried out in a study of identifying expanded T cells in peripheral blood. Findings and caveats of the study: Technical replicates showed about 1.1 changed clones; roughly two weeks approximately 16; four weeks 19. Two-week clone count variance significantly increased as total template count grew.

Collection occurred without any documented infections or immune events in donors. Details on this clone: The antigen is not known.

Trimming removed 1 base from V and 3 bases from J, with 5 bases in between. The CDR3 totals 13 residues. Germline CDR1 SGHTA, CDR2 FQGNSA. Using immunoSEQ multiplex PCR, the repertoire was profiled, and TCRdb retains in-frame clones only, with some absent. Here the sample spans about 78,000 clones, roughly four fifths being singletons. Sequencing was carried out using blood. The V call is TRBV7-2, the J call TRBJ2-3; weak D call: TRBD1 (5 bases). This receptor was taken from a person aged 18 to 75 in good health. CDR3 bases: TGTGCCAGCAGCTTAGGGACAACAGATACGCAGTATTTT. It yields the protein CASSLGTTDTQYF. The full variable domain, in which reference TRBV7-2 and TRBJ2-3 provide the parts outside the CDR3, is GAGVSQSPSNKVTEKGKDVELRCDPISGHTALYWYRQSLGQGLEFLIYFQGNSAPDKSGLPSDRFSAERTGGSVSTLTIQRTQQEDSAVYLCASSLGTTDTQYFGPGTRLTVL.